This is a list of T cell receptor beta chains from one sample in a study of T cells after yellow fever vaccination. One entry per CDR3 protein results from TCRdb running MiXCR on the 5' RACE reads. Altogether about 430,000 distinct CDR3 sequences are present, about 17% being singletons, with the ten largest covering roughly a sixth. This specimen consisted of PBMCs, obtained before the yellow fever booster vaccination. These TCRs come from a man between 18 and 35 years old who received the YFV17D yellow fever vaccine. Both conserved end residues are part of each CDR3. Fields, in order: V gene, J gene, CDR3 protein.

v_gene: TRBV7-6
j_gene: TRBJ2-2
CDR3aa: CASRGLAGPTGELFF

v_gene: TRBV20-1
j_gene: TRBJ2-7
CDR3aa: CSASRAAGSVYEQYF

v_gene: TRBV7-2
j_gene: TRBJ1-5
CDR3aa: CASSSHAGSNQPQHF

v_gene: TRBV5-1
j_gene: TRBJ2-3
CDR3aa: CASNGYTDTQYF

v_gene: TRBV7-9
j_gene: TRBJ1-2
CDR3aa: CASSLTVGYTF

v_gene: TRBV3-1
j_gene: TRBJ1-6
CDR3aa: CASSQERGTGSIYSPLHF

v_gene: TRBV5-1
j_gene: TRBJ2-5
CDR3aa: CASSLGHGRAQETQYF

v_gene: TRBV7-9
j_gene: TRBJ2-7
CDR3aa: CASSSFDEVVEQYF

v_gene: TRBV20-1
j_gene: TRBJ2-3
CDR3aa: CSARGRGGTDTQYF

v_gene: TRBV5-1
j_gene: TRBJ2-2
CDR3aa: CASSYRDGTGELFF

v_gene: TRBV4-3
j_gene: TRBJ2-5
CDR3aa: CASGSWAGRQETQYF

v_gene: TRBV19
j_gene: TRBJ1-1
CDR3aa: CASSIGPRLNTEAFF

v_gene: TRBV12-5
j_gene: TRBJ2-3
CDR3aa: CASGSGDTDTQYF

v_gene: TRBV7-9
j_gene: TRBJ1-1
CDR3aa: CASQTNTEAFF

v_gene: TRBV27
j_gene: TRBJ1-1
CDR3aa: CASSLRWTETRTAFF

v_gene: TRBV12-3/TRBV12-4
j_gene: TRBJ2-1
CDR3aa: CASSHGQGRGNEQFF

v_gene: TRBV20-1
j_gene: TRBJ2-3
CDR3aa: CSARDRRDPTDTQYF

v_gene: TRBV27
j_gene: TRBJ2-7
CDR3aa: CASSFLGALSYEQYF

v_gene: TRBV7-2
j_gene: TRBJ2-4
CDR3aa: CASSLDRGHIQYF

v_gene: TRBV27
j_gene: TRBJ1-1
CDR3aa: CASSRQGWDTEAFF

v_gene: TRBV7-2
j_gene: TRBJ2-3
CDR3aa: CASSQGLLAGGFRDTQYF

v_gene: TRBV11-2
j_gene: TRBJ1-5
CDR3aa: CASSLALPGQPQHF

v_gene: TRBV7-2
j_gene: TRBJ2-7
CDR3aa: CASSYGTGGLRIRYF

v_gene: TRBV20-1
j_gene: TRBJ2-5
CDR3aa: CSAVTREETQYF

v_gene: TRBV7-2
j_gene: TRBJ2-1
CDR3aa: CASTTPPSEQFF

v_gene: TRBV6-5
j_gene: TRBJ2-3
CDR3aa: CASILLQSTDTQYF

v_gene: TRBV7-2
j_gene: TRBJ2-7
CDR3aa: CASSSGAADEQYF

v_gene: TRBV6-5
j_gene: TRBJ2-7
CDR3aa: CASSLAGGGYEQYF

v_gene: TRBV24-1
j_gene: TRBJ2-3
CDR3aa: CATSDGTDSTDTQYF

v_gene: TRBV7-9
j_gene: TRBJ1-6
CDR3aa: CASSLVGTGNNSPLHF

v_gene: TRBV7-2
j_gene: TRBJ2-4
CDR3aa: CASSLRSSLDRGSYF

v_gene: TRBV7-2
j_gene: TRBJ2-5
CDR3aa: CASSFNGGPETQYF

v_gene: TRBV20-1
j_gene: TRBJ1-1
CDR3aa: CSARDPRGSAEAFF

v_gene: TRBV20-1
j_gene: TRBJ2-7
CDR3aa: CSARRGPGPYEQYF

v_gene: TRBV5-1
j_gene: TRBJ2-5
CDR3aa: CASSLVWTGEGETQYF

v_gene: TRBV12-3/TRBV12-4
j_gene: TRBJ2-5
CDR3aa: CASSTSGGETQYF

v_gene: TRBV12-3/TRBV12-4
j_gene: TRBJ2-2
CDR3aa: CATERGSTGELFF

v_gene: TRBV5-5
j_gene: TRBJ2-7
CDR3aa: CASSYREEAYEQYF

v_gene: TRBV4-3
j_gene: TRBJ2-5
CDR3aa: CASSQGLAVETQYF